A single sample is the source of the 17 T cell receptor beta chains below, sequenced in a study of low-dose radiotherapy and immunotherapy resistance in tumors. First-strand cDNA relied on TRAV- and TRBV-specific primers spanning alpha and beta chains. Both a constant-region primer and a V-primer adapter served to amplify TCRs across roughly 22 PCR cycles. TCRdb called the reads again in MiXCR, with one record for every CDR3 protein. The sample contains roughly 15,000 distinct CDR3 sequences, about 70% of which appear only once. These receptors were collected from a human donor with advanced metastatic prostate, ovarian, gallbladder or colorectal cancer (not recorded which). This table probably holds off-target reads from a library built for another chain.

This clonotype was seen a handful of times. The DNA of the CDR3 is TGTGCCAGCAGCTTAAGCGGGGGGGAGACCCAGTACTTC. Encoded protein: CASSLSGGETQYF. V usage is TRBV7-9 and J usage is TRBJ2-5, with 9 bases lining up with TRBD2. Germline CDR1 SEHNR, CDR2 FQNEAQ (reference sequence). This CDR3 region has 13 residues. The ends lost 2 bases at V and 5 bases at J; junction bases unmatched: 0.

The rearrangement joins TRBV20-1 to TRBJ2-5; 7 bases are a match to TRBD2. V was pared by 6 bases and J by 4 bases, with 11 bases of the junction left unmatched. Germline V gene lookup returns CDR1 DFQATT and CDR2 SNEGSKA (reference sequence). CDR3 length equals 14 residues. The CDR3 protein is CSATSGEQIETQYF. As DNA, the CDR3 is TGCAGTGCGACCAGCGGGGAACAAATAGAGACCCAGTACTTC.

The chain links TRBV5-5 to TRBJ2-2; TRBD1 matches 7 bases. This CDR3 is built from 16 residues. V lost 3 bases and J lost 0; bases outside the gene matches: 5. Germline V gene data show CDR1 as SGHKS and CDR2 as YYEKEE (reference sequence). The CDR3 here is CASSSTGATNTGELFF. DNA of the CDR3: TGTGCCAGCAGCTCCACAGGGGCGACGAACACCGGGGAGCTGTTTTTT.

J is TRBJ2-5 and V is TRBV5-4, with D uncertain. Per germline, CDR1 SGHNT and CDR2 YYREEE (reference sequence). The germline V and J ends were trimmed by 3 bases and 4 bases, with 10 bases remaining between them. The CDR3 extends over 13 amino acids. CDR3 nucleotides: TGTGCCAGCAGCTGGCCCGGCGGAGAGACCCAGTACTTC. Protein sequence: CASSWPGGETQYF.

The rearrangement joins TRBV29-1 to TRBJ1-1; D unresolved. This CDR3 contains 12 residues. The ends were cut back, 3 bases at V and 4 bases at J, with 9 bases in the middle. The V gene's germline CDR1 is SQVTM and CDR2 ANQGSEA. CDR3 loop: CSVEGRFTEAFF. CDR3 bases: TGCAGCGTTGAGGGCAGGTTCACTGAAGCTTTCTTT.

This clonotype showed up just a few times. The genes are TRBV10-3 and TRBJ1-2; 8 positions agree with TRBD1. CDR3 length equals 16 residues. Trimming took 4 bases from V and 4 from J; bases not matched to a gene: 11. Germline values: CDR1 ENHRY, CDR2 SYGVKD. CDR3 in DNA: TGTGCCATCAGTGCAGGACAGGGAAGTAGGTTCTATGGCTACACCTTC. Protein: CAISAGQGSRFYGYTF.

This clonotype has only a few counts. The V and J genes are TRBV6-1 and TRBJ2-3, with 8 bases that match TRBD2. Germline CDR1 is MNHNS and CDR2 is SASEGT. The CDR3 sequence is 18 residues long. V gave up 0 bases and J gave up 5 bases; unmatched junction bases: 13. The CDR3 sequence is CASSEAVGAGVAGDTQYF. CDR3 in DNA: TGTGCCAGCAGTGAAGCGGTTGGAGCGGGGGTAGCCGGAGATACGCAGTATTTT.

The genes are TRBV18 and TRBJ1-1, with D hard to call. Trimming removed 1 base at V and 3 bases at J, with 12 bases between. Germline-derived CDR1 and CDR2 are KGHSH and LQKENI. The CDR3 spans 15 residues. CDR3 sequence: CASSPQRGVDTEAFF. In DNA, the CDR3 is TGTGCCAGCTCACCACAGCGCGGGGTTGACACTGAAGCTTTCTTT.

Comment on this clonotype: The germline gene is not matched at one end of the junction; a read error may be the cause. The chain has TRBV5-1 and TRBJ2-7; 9 bases fit TRBD1. The germline V gene encodes CDR1 SGHRS and CDR2 YFSETQ. CDR3 size: 13 residues. CDR3 sequence reads: CASSLDGRDREDF. DNA of the CDR3: TGCGCCAGCAGCTTGGATGGTAGGGACAGGGAGGACTTC. The entire variable domain, with the rest obtained from reference TRBV5-1 and TRBJ2-7, is as follows: KAGVTQTPRYLIKTRGQQVTLSCSPISGHRSVSWYQQTPGQGLQFLFEYFSETQRNKGNFPGRFSGRQFSNSRSEMNVSTLELGDSALYLCASSLDGRDREDFGPGTRLTVT.

The chain uses TRBV4-2 and TRBJ1-3; TRBD1 might be the D (6 bases). The length of the CDR3 is 16 residues. CDR1 is LGHNA and CDR2 is YNFKEQ in the germline V gene. The ends were cut back, 0 bases at V and 0 bases at J, with 9 bases in the middle. The CDR3 here is CASSQDLGASGNTIYF. The CDR3 DNA follows: TGTGCCAGCAGCCAAGATCTGGGGGCCTCTGGAAACACCATATATTTT.

The genes are TRBV5-4 and TRBJ2-7; 8 nucleotides align to TRBD1. With V trimmed by 4 bases and J by 0 bases, 6 bases remained unmatched. Germline assignment: CDR1 SGHNT and CDR2 YYREEE (reference sequence). This CDR3 has 15 residues. The DNA for the CDR3 is TGTGCCAGCAGCCGAGGGACAGGACCCTCCTACGAGCAGTACTTC. As protein: CASSRGTGPSYEQYF. Complete variable domain (other parts from reference TRBV5-4 and TRBJ2-7): ETGVTQSPTHLIKTRGQQVTLRCSSQSGHNTVSWYQQALGQGPQFIFQYYREEENGRGNFPPRFSGLQFPNYSSELNVNALELDDSALYLCASSRGTGPSYEQYFGPGTRLTVT.

The chain couples TRBV5-1 to TRBJ2-7; 8 nucleotides line up with TRBD2. The length of the CDR3 is 15 residues. V trimming: 7 bases; J trimming: 3 bases; junction bases outside the gene matches: 12. Germline V CDR1 and CDR2: SGHRS, YFSETQ. The CDR3 DNA follows: TGCGCCAGCGGTTCTTCGGGGGGGGACTTCTACGAGCAGTACTTC. Residues: CASGSSGGDFYEQYF.

This rearrangement joins TRBV6-5 to TRBJ1-2; TRBD1 agrees at 8 bases. There are 14 residues in the CDR3. V shed 2 bases, J shed 8 bases, and the junction held 7 bases outside the gene matches. In germline, CDR1 is MNHEY, CDR2 SVGAGI. The chain's CDR3 is CASSYTMTGVGYTF. Here the CDR3 DNA reads TGTGCCAGCAGTTACACAATGACAGGGGTCGGCTACACCTTC.

CDR3 sequence: CASASAPGQGNGGINSPLHF. CDR3 nucleotide sequence: TGTGCCAGCGCGTCCGCCCCGGGACAGGGGAATGGTGGGATTAATTCACCCCTCCACTTT. This chain connects TRBV9 to TRBJ1-6, with 10 bases matching TRBD1. Per germline, CDR1 SGDLS and CDR2 YYNGEE. V dropped 7 bases and J dropped 6; count of bases not matched to a gene: 22. This CDR3 spans 20 amino acids.

Comments on this clonotype: Germline is not matched at one junction end, which may reflect a read error. The CDR3 loop is CASSLSTGGLYEQFF. DNA for the CDR3: TGTGCTAGCAGCTTATCGACAGGGGGTTTGTATGAGCAGTTCTTC. This sequence joins TRBV7-6 and TRBJ2-1, with 9 nucleotides matching TRBD1. Germline V lookup: CDR1 SGHVS, CDR2 FNYEAQ. The length of the CDR3 is 15 residues. Using reference TRBV7-6 and TRBJ2-1 for the parts outside the CDR3, the full variable domain is GAGVSQSPRYKVTKRGQDVALRCDPISGHVSLYWYRQALGQGPEFLTYFNYEAQQDKSGLPNDRFSAERPEGSISTLTIQRTEQRDSAMYRCASSLSTGGLYEQFFGPGTRLTVL.

The chain joins TRBV21-1 to TRBJ2-7; the table's D call, TRBD2, has no DNA check behind it. TRBV21-1 is a known pseudogene. The CDR3 length is 15 residues. In nucleotides, the CDR3 is TGTGCCAGCAGCTTGCGACTAGCGGGGGACTACGAGCAGTACTTC. Its translation is CASSLRLAGDYEQYF.

This clonotype was picked up a small number of times. As DNA, the CDR3 is TGTGCCAGCAGCCCCGGAGGGGGGACCCAGTACTTC. It yields the protein CASSPGGGTQYF. This sequence joins TRBV14 and TRBJ2-5; D possibly matches TRBD1 or TRBD2 (6 bases each). Trimming cost V 4 bases and J 7 bases, with 10 bases left between them. This CDR3 comprises 12 residues. Looked up from germline, CDR1 is SGHDN and CDR2 is FVKESK.